What follows is one T cell receptor (beta chain) and its context. The data belong to a study of blood T cell repertoires in COVID-19. Per the original methods: From reference gene primer amplification, estimates of nucleated cell counts were derived. Measured with immunoSEQ multiplex PCR; TCRdb has only the in-frame clones, and not every one. That table supplies the V and J calls and clone size; D and trimming were determined from the DNA. Of approximately 80,000 clones detected, around three quarters appear once; the ten largest clones hold around 6%. The trim removed 8 bases at V and 5 bases at J, leaving 10 bases unmatched. CDR3 length equals 14 residues. Germline V gives CDR1 MGHDK, CDR2 SYGVNS.

The origin of this receptor is a man aged 50-59 years with active or convalescent COVID-19. Sequenced material: peripheral blood. The chain recombines TRBV25-1 with TRBJ2-5; 8 positions agree with TRBD2. CDR3 nucleotides: TGTGCCAGCCGGGACCACGGGGGGGCGGAGACCCAGTACTTC. It translates to CASRDHGGAETQYF.